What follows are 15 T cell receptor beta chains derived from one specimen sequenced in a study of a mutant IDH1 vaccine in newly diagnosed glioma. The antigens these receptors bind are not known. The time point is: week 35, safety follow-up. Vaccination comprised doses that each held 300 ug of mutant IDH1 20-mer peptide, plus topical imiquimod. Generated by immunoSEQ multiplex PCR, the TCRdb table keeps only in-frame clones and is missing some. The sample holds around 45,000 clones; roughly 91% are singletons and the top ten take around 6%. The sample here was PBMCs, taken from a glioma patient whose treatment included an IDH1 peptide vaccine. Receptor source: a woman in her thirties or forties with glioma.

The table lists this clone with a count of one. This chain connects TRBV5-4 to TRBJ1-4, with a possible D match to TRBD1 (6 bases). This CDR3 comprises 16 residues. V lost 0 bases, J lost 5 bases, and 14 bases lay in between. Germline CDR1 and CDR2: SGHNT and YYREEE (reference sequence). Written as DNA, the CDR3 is TGTGCCAGCAGCTTGGGGGGCGGGGGCCGGAATGAAAAACTGTTTTTT. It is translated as CASSLGGGGRNEKLFF.

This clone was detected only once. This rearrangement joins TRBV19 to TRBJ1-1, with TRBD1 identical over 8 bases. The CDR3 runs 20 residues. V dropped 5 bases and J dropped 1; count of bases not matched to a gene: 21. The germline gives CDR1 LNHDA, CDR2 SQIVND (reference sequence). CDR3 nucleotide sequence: TGTGCCAGTAGTCCAAGTACGGGGGCAGGGGGCGCCGAGACGAACACTGAAGCTTTCTTT. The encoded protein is CASSPSTGAGGAETNTEAFF.

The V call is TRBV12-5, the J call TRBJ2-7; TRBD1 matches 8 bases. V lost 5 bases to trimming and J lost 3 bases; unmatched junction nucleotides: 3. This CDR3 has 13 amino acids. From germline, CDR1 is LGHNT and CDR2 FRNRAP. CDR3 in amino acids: CASGADRVYEQYF. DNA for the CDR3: TGTGCTAGTGGTGCGGACAGGGTCTACGAGCAGTACTTC.

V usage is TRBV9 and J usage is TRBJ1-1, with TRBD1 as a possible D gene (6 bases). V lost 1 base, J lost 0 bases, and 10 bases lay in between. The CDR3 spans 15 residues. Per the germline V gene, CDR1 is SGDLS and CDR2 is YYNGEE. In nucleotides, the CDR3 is TGTGCCAGCAGCGTATCAGGACAGATGAACACTGAAGCTTTCTTT. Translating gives CASSVSGQMNTEAFF.

The DNA of the CDR3 is TGTGCCAGCCCCTCTAGCACAGATACGCAGTATTTT. Translating it yields CASPSSTDTQYF. The V gene is TRBV27, the J gene TRBJ2-3; D remains ambiguous. Trimming left V 8 bases short and J 0 bases short, with 6 bases between. Germline values: CDR1 MNHEY, CDR2 SMNVEV (reference sequence). The CDR3 contains 12 residues.

In DNA form, the CDR3 reads TGTGCCAGCAGCCCCTGGGAGGGCATGCAGCCCCAGCATTTT. Its translation is CASSPWEGMQPQHF. The chain links TRBV7-6 to TRBJ1-5; D remains unclear. The germline CDR1 and CDR2 sequences are SGHVS and FNYEAQ. This CDR3 has 14 residues. V lost 5 bases, J lost 7 bases, and 15 bases lay in between.

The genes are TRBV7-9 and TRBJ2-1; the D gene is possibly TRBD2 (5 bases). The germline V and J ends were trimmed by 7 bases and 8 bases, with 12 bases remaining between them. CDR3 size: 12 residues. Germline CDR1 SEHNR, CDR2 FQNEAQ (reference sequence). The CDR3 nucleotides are TGTGCCAGCATTTCACCGGGGTATGAGCAGTTCTTC. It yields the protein CASISPGYEQFF. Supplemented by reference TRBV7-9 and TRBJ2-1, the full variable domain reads DTGVSQNPRHKITKRGQNVTFRCDPISEHNRLYWYRQTLGQGPEFLTYFQNEAQLEKSRLLSDRFSAERPKGSFSTLEIQRTEQGDSAMYLCASISPGYEQFFGPGTRLTVL.

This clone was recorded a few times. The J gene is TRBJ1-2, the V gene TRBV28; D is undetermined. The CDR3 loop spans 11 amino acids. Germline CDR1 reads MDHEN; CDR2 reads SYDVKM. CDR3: CASGQDYGYTF. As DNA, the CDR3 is TGTGCTTCAGGTCAGGACTATGGCTACACCTTC.

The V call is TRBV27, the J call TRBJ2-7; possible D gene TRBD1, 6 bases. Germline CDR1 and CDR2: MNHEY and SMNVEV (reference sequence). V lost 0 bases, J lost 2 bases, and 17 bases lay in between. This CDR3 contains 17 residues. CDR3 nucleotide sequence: TGTGCCAGCAGTTTATCGTACCCACCTCAGGGGACCTACGAGCAGTACTTC. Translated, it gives CASSLSYPPQGTYEQYF.

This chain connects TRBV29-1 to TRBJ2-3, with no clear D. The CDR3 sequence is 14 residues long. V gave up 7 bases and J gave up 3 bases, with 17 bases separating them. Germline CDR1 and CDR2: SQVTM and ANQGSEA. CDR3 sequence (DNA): TGCAGCGCGCCCCGCCAGGAAGGAACAGATACGCAGTATTTT. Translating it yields CSAPRQEGTDTQYF.

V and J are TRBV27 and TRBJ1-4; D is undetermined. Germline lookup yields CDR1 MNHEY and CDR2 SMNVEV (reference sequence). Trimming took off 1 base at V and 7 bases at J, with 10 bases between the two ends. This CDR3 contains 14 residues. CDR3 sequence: CASSLYGYGEKLFF. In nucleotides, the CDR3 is TGTGCCAGCAGTTTATACGGGTACGGTGAAAAACTGTTTTTT.

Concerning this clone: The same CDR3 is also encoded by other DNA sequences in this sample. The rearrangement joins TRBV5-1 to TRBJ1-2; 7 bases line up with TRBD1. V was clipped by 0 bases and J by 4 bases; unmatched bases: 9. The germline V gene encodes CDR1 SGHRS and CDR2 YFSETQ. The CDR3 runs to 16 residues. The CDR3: CASSLALGGAGYGYTF. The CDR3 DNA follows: TGCGCCAGCAGCTTGGCCTTAGGGGGCGCAGGCTATGGCTACACCTTC.

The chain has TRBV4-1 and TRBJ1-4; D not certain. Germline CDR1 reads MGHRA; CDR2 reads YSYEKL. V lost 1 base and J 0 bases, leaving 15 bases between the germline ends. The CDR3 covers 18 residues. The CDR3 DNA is TGCGCCAGCAGCCAAGGGACCGTAAGCCTACCAACTAATGAAAAACTGTTTTTT. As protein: CASSQGTVSLPTNEKLFF.

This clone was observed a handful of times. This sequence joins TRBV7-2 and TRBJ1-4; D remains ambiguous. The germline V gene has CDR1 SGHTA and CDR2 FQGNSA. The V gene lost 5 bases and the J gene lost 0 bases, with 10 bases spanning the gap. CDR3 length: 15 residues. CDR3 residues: CASSNDGATNEKLFF. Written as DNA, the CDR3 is TGTGCCAGCAGCAACGACGGTGCAACTAATGAAAAACTGTTTTTT.

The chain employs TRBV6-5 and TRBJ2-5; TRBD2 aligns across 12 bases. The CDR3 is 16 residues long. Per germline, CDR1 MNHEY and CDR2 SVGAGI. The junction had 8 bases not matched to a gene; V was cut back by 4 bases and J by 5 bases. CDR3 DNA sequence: TGTGCCAGCAGTTCTAGCGGGAGGGCTAATGGGGAGACCCAGTACTTC. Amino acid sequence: CASSSSGRANGETQYF.